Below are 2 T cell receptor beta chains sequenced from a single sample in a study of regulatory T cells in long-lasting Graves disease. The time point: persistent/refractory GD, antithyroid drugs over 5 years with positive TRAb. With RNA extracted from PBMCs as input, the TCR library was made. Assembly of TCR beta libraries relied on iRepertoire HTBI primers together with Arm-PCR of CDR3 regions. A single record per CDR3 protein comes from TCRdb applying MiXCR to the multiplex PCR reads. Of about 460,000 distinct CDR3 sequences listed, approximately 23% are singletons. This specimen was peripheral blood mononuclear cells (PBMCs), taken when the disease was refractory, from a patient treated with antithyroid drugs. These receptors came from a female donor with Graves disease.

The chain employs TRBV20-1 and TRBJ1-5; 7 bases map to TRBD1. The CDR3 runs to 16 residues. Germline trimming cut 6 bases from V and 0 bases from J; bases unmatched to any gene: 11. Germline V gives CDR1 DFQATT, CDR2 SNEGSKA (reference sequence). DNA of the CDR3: TGCAGTGCCCCCAGACAGGGAAAGTATAGCAATCAGCCCCAGCATTTT. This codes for CSAPRQGKYSNQPQHF.

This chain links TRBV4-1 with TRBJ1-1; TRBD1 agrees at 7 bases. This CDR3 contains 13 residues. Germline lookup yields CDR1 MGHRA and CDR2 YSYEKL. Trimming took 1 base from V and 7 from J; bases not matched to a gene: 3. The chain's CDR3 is CASSQVSGGEAFF. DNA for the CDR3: TGCGCCAGCAGCCAAGTGTCAGGGGGTGAAGCTTTCTTT.